Presented here are 16 T cell receptor beta chains from one specimen sequenced in a study of early T cells in non-severe SARS-CoV-2 infection. TCRdb processed the 5' RACE reads anew with MiXCR; each CDR3 protein has one entry. The sample contains roughly 53,000 distinct CDR3 sequences, about 10% of which appear only once. Sequencing used whole blood, obtained at baseline. The receptors come from an adult who was a healthcare worker with PCR-confirmed SARS-CoV-2 infection or an uninfected control (not recorded which).

V and J are TRBV12-3 or TRBV12-4 and TRBJ1-2; D might be TRBD1 (6 bases). The V end was cut by 5 bases, the J end by 0 bases, with 16 bases between. CDR3 length equals 16 residues. DNA for the CDR3: TGTGCCAGCAGTACGAATCCAGGGGCTTCTAACTATGGCTACACCTTC. This sequence encodes CASSTNPGASNYGYTF.

This clonotype was detected many times. The chain joins TRBV7-8 to TRBJ1-4; D unresolved. In germline, CDR1 is SGHVS, CDR2 FQNEAQ. V shed 1 base and J shed 1 base, with 10 bases lying between them. This CDR3 has 16 residues. The CDR3 DNA reads TGTGCCAGCAGCTTAGTGGGTGGAGGAACTAATGAAAAACTGTTTTTT. Its protein product is CASSLVGGGTNEKLFF.

This clonotype showed up many times. The chain couples TRBV5-4 to TRBJ2-5, with 7 bases fitting TRBD2. The CDR3 contains 15 residues. CDR1 is SGHNT and CDR2 is YYREEE in the germline V gene (reference sequence). V shed 4 bases and J 0 bases; nucleotides not matched to a gene: 6. CDR3 protein: CASSLAGTNQETQYF. The CDR3, as DNA: TGTGCCAGCAGCCTCGCCGGGACTAACCAAGAGACCCAGTACTTC.

This clonotype was recorded many times. The V and J genes are TRBV20-1 and TRBJ2-7; TRBD1 is a possible D gene (6 bases). In germline, CDR1 is DFQATT, CDR2 SNEGSKA (reference sequence). The CDR3 extends over 13 amino acids. Trimming took off 6 bases at V and 2 bases at J, with 14 bases between the two ends. The CDR3 loop reads CSAPSGTTYEQYF. The CDR3 DNA sequence: TGCAGTGCGCCCTCCGGGACAACCTACGAGCAGTACTTC.

This clonotype was seen at least ten times. The gene calls are TRBV10-2 and TRBJ2-1; 7 bases match TRBD2. The germline gives CDR1 WSHSY, CDR2 SAAADI. The CDR3 spans 13 residues. V shed 8 bases, J shed 2 bases, and the junction held 3 bases outside the gene matches. CDR3 sequence reads: CASGGLTYNEQFF. The DNA for the CDR3 is TGCGCCAGCGGGGGACTAACCTACAATGAGCAGTTCTTC.

The V and J genes are TRBV7-8 and TRBJ1-6; D may be TRBD1 (5 bases). In germline, CDR1 is SGHVS, CDR2 FQNEAQ. The CDR3 covers 16 residues. V lost 0 bases and J lost 7, with 13 bases in between. The chain's CDR3 is CASSLAGGRYNSPLHF. The CDR3 coding sequence is TGTGCCAGCAGCTTAGCCGGGGGTAGATACAATTCACCCCTCCACTTT.

J is TRBJ2-2 and V is TRBV9; 7 nucleotides align to TRBD1. This CDR3 contains 18 residues. The germline CDR1 and CDR2 sequences are SGDLS and YYNGEE. The V and J ends lost 0 bases and 0 bases, in that order; junction bases with no gene match: 8. CDR3 amino acids: CASSVEWGQLTNTGELFF. The CDR3 DNA reads as TGTGCCAGCAGCGTAGAATGGGGACAGCTCACGAACACCGGGGAGCTGTTTTTT.

This chain uses TRBV10-3 with TRBJ1-5, with D maybe TRBD1 (5 bases). The CDR3 has 15 amino acids. CDR1 is ENHRY and CDR2 is SYGVKD in the germline V gene. V lost 3 bases to trimming and J lost 6 bases, with 15 bases between them. The CDR3 spells CAISEHGTRSQPQHF. CDR3 nucleotides: TGTGCCATCAGTGAACACGGGACCCGGAGTCAGCCCCAGCATTTT.

V gene TRBV27 combines with J gene TRBJ1-1; D is unclear. CDR3 length: 13 residues. V was pared by 1 base and J by 7 bases, with 10 bases between. The germline gives CDR1 MNHEY, CDR2 SMNVEV (reference sequence). CDR3 sequence: CASSLLGGSEAFF. The CDR3 coding sequence is TGTGCCAGCAGTTTATTAGGCGGCAGTGAAGCTTTCTTT.

This clonotype was observed a few times. V is TRBV2 and J is TRBJ2-4; no definite D call. V was shortened by 7 bases and J by 3 bases, with 10 bases between the two germline ends. In germline, CDR1 is SNHLY, CDR2 FYNNEI. The CDR3 totals 13 residues. CDR3 bases: TGTGCCAGCACTATGCCTAGCAAAAACATTCAGTACTTC. Residues: CASTMPSKNIQYF. Complete variable domain (other parts from reference TRBV2 and TRBJ2-4): EPEVTQTPSHQVTQMGQEVILRCVPISNHLYFYWYRQILGQKVEFLVSFYNNEISEKSEIFDDQFSVERPDGSNFTLKIRSTKLEDSAMYFCASTMPSKNIQYFGAGTRLSVL.

V usage is TRBV29-1 and J usage is TRBJ1-1; a possible D gene is TRBD1 (5 bases). V was trimmed by 4 bases and J by 1 base, leaving 10 bases between them. Germline V gives CDR1 SQVTM, CDR2 ANQGSEA. The CDR3 is 13 amino acids. The CDR3 DNA follows: TGCAGCGTTGCAGGGTTGGAGAACACTGAAGCTTTCTTT. Translation: CSVAGLENTEAFF.

The table lists this clonotype with many counts. V usage is TRBV7-9 and J usage is TRBJ2-5; perhaps TRBD2 as D (6 bases). Looked up from germline, CDR1 is SEHNR and CDR2 is FQNEAQ (reference sequence). This CDR3 spans 13 amino acids. V was pared by 5 bases and J by 4 bases, with 11 bases between. CDR3 sequence reads: CASSPWRGETQYF. CDR3 bases: TGTGCCAGCAGCCCCTGGCGGGGAGAGACCCAGTACTTC.

This clonotype was recorded many times. The rearrangement joins TRBV9 to TRBJ2-3; TRBD2 aligns across 13 bases. Germline lookup yields CDR1 SGDLS and CDR2 YYNGEE. The trim removed 0 bases at V and 1 base at J, leaving 5 bases unmatched. CDR3 length: 18 residues. CDR3 DNA sequence: TGTGCCAGCAGCGTAGTGCCTGGGACTAGCGGGGGCACAGATACGCAGTATTTT. As protein: CASSVVPGTSGGTDTQYF.

This clonotype occurred a few times. The chain combines TRBV6-6 with TRBJ2-7; maybe TRBD2 (5 bases). The CDR3 spans 14 residues. With 7 bases removed from V and 2 bases from J, the gap between germline ends came to 15 bases. Per germline, CDR1 MNHNY and CDR2 SVGAGI (reference sequence). CDR3 sequence reads: CASTPGMGTYEQYF. CDR3 DNA: TGTGCCAGCACCCCGGGAATGGGGACCTACGAGCAGTACTTC.

There are many counts of this clonotype. The rearrangement joins TRBV7-9 to TRBJ1-2, with D perhaps matching TRBD1 (6 bases). The ends were cut back, 3 bases at V and 6 bases at J, with 14 bases in the middle. This CDR3 spans 14 amino acids. Germline CDR1 is SEHNR and CDR2 is FQNEAQ (reference sequence). The CDR3 protein is CASSFLSQGDGYTF. DNA of the CDR3: TGTGCCAGCAGCTTTTTATCACAGGGAGATGGCTACACCTTC. Complete variable domain (other parts from reference TRBV7-9 and TRBJ1-2): DTGVSQNPRHKITKRGQNVTFRCDPISEHNRLYWYRQTLGQGPEFLTYFQNEAQLEKSRLLSDRFSAERPKGSFSTLEIQRTEQGDSAMYLCASSFLSQGDGYTFGSGTRLTVV.

This clonotype was observed many times. V usage is TRBV5-1 and J usage is TRBJ1-1; no clear D gene. Germline V gives CDR1 SGHRS, CDR2 YFSETQ. The CDR3 length is 13 residues. Between the trimmed V and J ends, which lost 3 bases and 9 bases, there was a span of 15 bases. The CDR3 protein is CASSSADLGKAFF. For the CDR3, the DNA is TGCGCCAGCAGCTCGGCGGATCTGGGCAAAGCTTTCTTT. Using reference TRBV5-1 and TRBJ1-1 for the parts outside the CDR3, the full variable domain is KAGVTQTPRYLIKTRGQQVTLSCSPISGHRSVSWYQQTPGQGLQFLFEYFSETQRNKGNFPGRFSGRQFSNSRSEMNVSTLELGDSALYLCASSSADLGKAFFGQGTRLTVV.